The present entry profiles one T cell receptor (beta chain) with its context. Its antigen is as yet unknown. Stated treatment: roughly 18 received Ad26.COV2.S at low or high dose, single or two shots; about 5 received placebo; per-sample allocation not given. Specimens were obtained on day 63 following the first vaccine or placebo injection. The sample came from a Boston adult aged 18-55 years. The administered vaccine (an Ad26 vector) expressed Wuhan-strain SARS-CoV-2 spike. Measured with immunoSEQ multiplex PCR; TCRdb has only the in-frame clones, and not every one. Of some 480,000 clones listed, 87% were seen once; the top ten hold roughly 13%. This specimen comes from a study of Ad26.COV2.S vaccination and SARS-CoV-2 variants. The overall study: The donor participated in the COV1001 trial, in its Ad26.COV2.S arm.

Study observations and caveats: It was reported that spike-specific CD8+ and CD4+ T cell responses were substantially broad after vaccination.

Germline V lookup: CDR1 SGDLS, CDR2 YYNGEE. The CDR3 contains 14 residues. V lost 4 bases, J lost 4 bases, and 5 bases stayed unmatched. The sample here was peripheral blood, taken in a trial of Ad26.COV2.S vaccine versus placebo. This chain links TRBV9 with TRBJ2-3; 8 nucleotides agree with TRBD2. The clonotype originates from a person between 18 and 65 years old who received the Ad26.COV2.S COVID-19 vaccine or a placebo. The CDR3 DNA reads as TGTGCCAGCAGCCTCGGACTAGCAGCAGATACGCAGTATTTT. Encoded protein: CASSLGLAADTQYF.